What follows are 3 T cell receptor beta chains derived from one specimen sequenced in a study of blood T cells in healthy people across ages. The use of a sample-barcoded 5' primer and a J-beta primer mix characterized a second PCR of about 7 to 12 cycles. TCRdb re-analysed the 5' RACE reads in MiXCR, keeping a single row per CDR3 protein. The sample has 600,000 or so distinct CDR3 sequences, less than 60% seen once. The sequenced sample was blood. The receptors were sampled from an elderly man in good health.

As DNA, the CDR3 is TGTGCCAGCAATAGGAACTTCCAAGAGACCCAGTACTTC. This encodes CASNRNFQETQYF. The chain couples TRBV7-8 to TRBJ2-5, with D unresolved. The CDR3 runs to 13 residues. V was trimmed by 7 bases and J by 1 base, leaving 10 bases between them. Germline values: CDR1 SGHVS, CDR2 FQNEAQ.

This clonotype has just a few counts. This rearrangement joins TRBV28 to TRBJ2-7, with 7 bases matching TRBD2. CDR3 size: 13 residues. Trimming removed 5 bases from V and 9 bases from J; junction bases left unmatched: 10. CDR1 is MDHEN and CDR2 is SYDVKM in the germline V gene. CDR3 sequence (DNA): TGTGCCAGCAGTGTAGGGACTAAGGAGCGGCAGTACTTC. This sequence encodes CASSVGTKERQYF.

The rearrangement links TRBV11-2 to TRBJ2-3; D is possibly TRBD2 (6 bases). This CDR3 has 15 amino acids. Trimming removed 5 bases at V and 5 bases at J, with 17 bases between. Germline V gene lookup returns CDR1 SGHAT and CDR2 FQNNGV. The CDR3 sequence is CASSPDGHGGDTQYF. DNA for the CDR3: TGTGCCAGCAGCCCGGACGGGCACGGGGGAGATACGCAGTATTTT.